Each of the 6 T cell receptor beta chains below was sequenced from the same sample in a study of shared clonotypes between healthy human individuals. Terminally differentiated effector memory CD45RA+ cells were excluded from the naive CD8 cells, which were CD45RO-negative and positively selected for CCR7. Sequencing used immunoSEQ multiplex PCR; TCRdb keeps in-frame clones, though not all of them. The sample includes millions of clones, roughly 91% of them seen just once. Input material: naive CD8+ T cells from PBMCs. These receptors originate from a man aged 18 to 29 in good health. Some clones in this sample may be carry-over from other donors' samples.

The chain recombines TRBV11-2 with TRBJ2-3, with D possibly matching TRBD2 (6 bases). Trimming removed 7 bases at V and 6 bases at J, with 17 bases between. The germline V gene has CDR1 SGHAT and CDR2 FQNNGV. The CDR3 is 14 residues long. The CDR3 spells CASTLGLSPDTQYF. For the CDR3, the DNA is TGTGCCAGCACCTTGGGACTCTCGCCTGATACGCAGTATTTT.

V is TRBV13 and J is TRBJ1-4; TRBD1 is a possible D gene (6 bases). This CDR3 spans 15 amino acids. V lost 6 bases and J lost 5, with 16 bases in between. Germline V lookup: CDR1 PRHDT, CDR2 FYEKMQ (reference sequence). The chain's CDR3 is CASRSHRESNEKLFF. The CDR3 DNA follows: TGTGCCAGCAGGTCACACAGGGAATCGAATGAAAAACTGTTTTTT.

Here the CDR3 reads CASSLARQGAYEQYF. CDR3 sequence (DNA): TGCGCCAGCAGCTTGGCCCGGCAGGGGGCCTACGAGCAGTACTTC. The rearrangement joins TRBV5-1 to TRBJ2-7, with TRBD1 matching 7 bases. Per the germline V gene, CDR1 is SGHRS and CDR2 is YFSETQ. This CDR3 is built from 15 residues. J was trimmed by 2 bases and V by 0 bases; bases with no gene match: 5.

The chain uses TRBV27 and TRBJ2-5, with D perhaps matching TRBD1 or TRBD2 (5 bases each). The CDR3 is made up of 15 amino acids. Trimming left V 1 base short and J 5 bases short, with 14 bases between. Germline assignment: CDR1 MNHEY and CDR2 SMNVEV (reference sequence). In DNA, the CDR3 is TGTGCCAGCAGTTTATTGGGGACCCCCGGCGAGACCCAGTACTTC. It encodes CASSLLGTPGETQYF.

V is TRBV7-9 and J is TRBJ1-2, with a tentative D call TRBD1 (6 bases). The CDR3 extends over 14 amino acids. V dropped 3 bases and J dropped 8 bases, with 16 bases sitting between them. The V gene's germline CDR1 is SEHNR and CDR2 FQNEAQ (reference sequence). The CDR3 DNA sequence: TGTGCCAGCAGCTTTCAGGGGCTTCTTTCAGGCTACACCTTC. It yields the protein CASSFQGLLSGYTF.

The rearrangement joins TRBV7-9 to TRBJ2-3, with D tentatively TRBD2 (6 bases). V lost 3 bases, J lost 0 bases, and 10 bases lay in between. The CDR3 consists of 15 residues. Germline V CDR1 and CDR2: SEHNR, FQNEAQ (reference sequence). CDR3 sequence: CASSLGGYSTDTQYF. In nucleotides, the CDR3 is TGTGCCAGCAGCTTGGGGGGATATAGCACAGATACGCAGTATTTT.